This section outlines one TCR beta chain sequence together with its context. The antigen remains undetermined. The data stem from a study of B cell selection in AIRE deficiency. Sorting defined conventional CD4 T cells as CD4+CD127+. Germline CDR1 reads MDHEN; CDR2 reads SYDVKM. With V trimmed by 4 bases and J by 3 bases, 13 bases remained unmatched. This CDR3 region has 17 residues. This table comes from immunoSEQ multiplex PCR, and its TCRdb copy is limited to in-frame clones, with some not included. The sample consists of some 25,000 clones, 95% to 98% of them appearing once. Study-level points and caveats: TCRbeta-only data showed 36.6% of shared healthy Treg sequences in healthy Tconv. Shared Treg sequences had shorter CDR3s, biased toward rearrangements with few non-templated insertions. Patient Tconv cells held 25% to 35% of Treg sequences shared by healthy donors. Healthy donors alone shared over 25% of approximately 3,500 Treg sequences; patients alone 8.5% to 10%.

This clonotype was obtained from a human donor in good health. Sequencing was carried out using CD4+CD127+ conventional T cells sorted from PBMCs. This sequence joins TRBV28 and TRBJ2-3; TRBD2 agrees at 7 bases. Written as DNA, the CDR3 is TGTGCCAGCAGTTCCCTGCCCGCCCCGGGGGGTACAGATACGCAGTATTTT. This encodes CASSSLPAPGGTDTQYF.